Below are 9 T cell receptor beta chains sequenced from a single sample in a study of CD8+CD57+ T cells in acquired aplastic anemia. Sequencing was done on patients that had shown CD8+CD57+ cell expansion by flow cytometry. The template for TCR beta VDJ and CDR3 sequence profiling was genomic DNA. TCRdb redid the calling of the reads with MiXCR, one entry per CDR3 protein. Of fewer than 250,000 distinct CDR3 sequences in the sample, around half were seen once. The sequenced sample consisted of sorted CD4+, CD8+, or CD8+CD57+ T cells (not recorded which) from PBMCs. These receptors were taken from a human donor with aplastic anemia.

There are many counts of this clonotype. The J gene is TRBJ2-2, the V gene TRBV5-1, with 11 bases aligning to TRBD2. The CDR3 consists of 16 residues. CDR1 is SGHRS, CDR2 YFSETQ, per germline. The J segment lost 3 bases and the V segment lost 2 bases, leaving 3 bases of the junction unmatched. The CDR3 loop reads CASSFSGRAYTGELFF. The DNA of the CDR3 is TGCGCCAGCAGCTTTAGCGGGAGGGCGTACACCGGGGAGCTGTTTTTT.

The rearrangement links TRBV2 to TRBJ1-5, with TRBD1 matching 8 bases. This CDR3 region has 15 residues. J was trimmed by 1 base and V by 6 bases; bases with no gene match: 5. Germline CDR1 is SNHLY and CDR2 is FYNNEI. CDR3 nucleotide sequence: TGTGCCAGCAGGCCAAGGACAGGGAGCAATCAGCCCCAGCATTTT. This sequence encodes CASRPRTGSNQPQHF.

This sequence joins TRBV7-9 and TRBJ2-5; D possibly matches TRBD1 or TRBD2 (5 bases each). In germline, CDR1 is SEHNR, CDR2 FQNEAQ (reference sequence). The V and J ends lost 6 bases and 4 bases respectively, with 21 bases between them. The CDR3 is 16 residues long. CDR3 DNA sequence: TGTGCCAGCAGTTACTCTGGGACCGCGGCGGGAGAGACCCAGTACTTC. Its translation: CASSYSGTAAGETQYF.

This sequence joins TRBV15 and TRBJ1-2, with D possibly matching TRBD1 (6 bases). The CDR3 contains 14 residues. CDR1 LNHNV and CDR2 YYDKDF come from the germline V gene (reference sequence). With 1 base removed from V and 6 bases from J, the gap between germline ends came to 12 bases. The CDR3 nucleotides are TGTGCCACCAGCAGAGCCGTACAGGGAGATGGCTACACCTTC. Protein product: CATSRAVQGDGYTF. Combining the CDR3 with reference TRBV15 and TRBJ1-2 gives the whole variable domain DAMVIQNPRYQVTQFGKPVTLSCSQTLNHNVMYWYQQKSSQAPKLLFHYYDKDFNNEADTPDNFQSRRPNTSFCFLDIRSPGLGDTAMYLCATSRAVQGDGYTFGSGTRLTVV.

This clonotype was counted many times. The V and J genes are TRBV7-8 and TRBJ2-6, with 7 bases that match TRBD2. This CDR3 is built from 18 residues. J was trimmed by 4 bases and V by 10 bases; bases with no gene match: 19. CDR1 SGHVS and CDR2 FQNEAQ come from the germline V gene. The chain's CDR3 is CATFGGGRIEPGANVLTF. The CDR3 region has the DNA TGTGCCACCTTCGGCGGGGGACGAATAGAACCCGGGGCCAACGTCCTGACTTTC.

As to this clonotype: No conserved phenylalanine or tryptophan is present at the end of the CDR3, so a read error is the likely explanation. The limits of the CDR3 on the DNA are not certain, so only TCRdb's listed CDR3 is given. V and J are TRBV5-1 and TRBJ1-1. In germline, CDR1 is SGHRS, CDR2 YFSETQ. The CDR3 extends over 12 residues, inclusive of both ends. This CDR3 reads CASSLEGFPANY.

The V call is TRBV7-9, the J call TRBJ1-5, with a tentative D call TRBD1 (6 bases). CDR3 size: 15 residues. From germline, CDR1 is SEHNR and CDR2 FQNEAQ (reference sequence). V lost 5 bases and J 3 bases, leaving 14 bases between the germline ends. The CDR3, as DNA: TGTGCCAGCAGCAGCCCGGGACAAAACAATCAGCCCCAGCATTTT. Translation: CASSSPGQNNQPQHF. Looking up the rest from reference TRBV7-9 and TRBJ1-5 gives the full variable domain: DTGVSQNPRHKITKRGQNVTFRCDPISEHNRLYWYRQTLGQGPEFLTYFQNEAQLEKSRLLSDRFSAERPKGSFSTLEIQRTEQGDSAMYLCASSSPGQNNQPQHFGDGTRLSIL.

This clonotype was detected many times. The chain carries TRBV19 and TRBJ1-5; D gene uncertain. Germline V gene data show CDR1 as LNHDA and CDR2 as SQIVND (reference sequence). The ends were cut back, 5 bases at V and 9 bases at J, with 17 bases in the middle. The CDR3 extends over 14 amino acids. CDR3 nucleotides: TGTGCCAGTAGTGGACCAGGTAGGGCTTTGCCCCAGCATTTT. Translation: CASSGPGRALPQHF.

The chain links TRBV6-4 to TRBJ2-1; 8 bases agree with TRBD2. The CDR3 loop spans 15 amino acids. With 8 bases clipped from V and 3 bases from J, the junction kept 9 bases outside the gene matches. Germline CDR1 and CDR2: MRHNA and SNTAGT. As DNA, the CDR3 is TGTGCCAGCTCCACGGGGGGGGGGGGCTACAATGAGCAGTTCTTC. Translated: CASSTGGGGYNEQFF.